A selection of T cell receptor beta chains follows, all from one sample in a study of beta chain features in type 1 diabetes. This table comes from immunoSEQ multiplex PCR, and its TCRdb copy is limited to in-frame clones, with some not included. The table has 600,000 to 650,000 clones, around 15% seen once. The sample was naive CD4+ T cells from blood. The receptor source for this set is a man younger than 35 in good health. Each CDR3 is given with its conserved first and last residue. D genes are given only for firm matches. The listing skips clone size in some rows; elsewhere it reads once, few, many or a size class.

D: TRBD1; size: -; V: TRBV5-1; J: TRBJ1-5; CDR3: CASSLTTGVDQPQHF; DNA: TGCGCCAGCAGTCTTACGACAGGGGTGGATCAGCCCCAGCATTTT
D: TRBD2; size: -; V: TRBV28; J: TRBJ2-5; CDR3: CASSLPGRETQYF; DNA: TGTGCCAGCAGTTTACCCGGGAGGGAGACCCAGTACTTC
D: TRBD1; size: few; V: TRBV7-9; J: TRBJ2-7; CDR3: CASTNPGQGTEQYF; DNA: TGTGCCAGCACCAACCCCGGACAGGGAACAGAGCAGTACTTC
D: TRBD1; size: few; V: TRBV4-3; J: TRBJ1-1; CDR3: CASSSAKGQGASSTEAFF; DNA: TGCGCCAGCAGCTCCGCGAAGGGACAGGGGGCTTCGTCCACTGAAGCTTTCTTT
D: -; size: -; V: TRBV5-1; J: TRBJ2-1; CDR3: CASSSRAFGDEQFF; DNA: TGCGCCAGCAGCTCCAGGGCTTTTGGGGATGAGCAGTTCTTC
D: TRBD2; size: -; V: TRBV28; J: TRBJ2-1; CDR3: CASSGTSGNNEQFF; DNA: TGTGCCAGCAGCGGGACTAGCGGTAACAATGAGCAGTTCTTC
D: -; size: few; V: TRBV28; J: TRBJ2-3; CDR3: CASSQGLRTQYF; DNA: TGTGCCAGCAGTCAGGGACTGCGTACGCAGTATTTT
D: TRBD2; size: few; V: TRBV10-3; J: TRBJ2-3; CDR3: CAIRSTSGRTDTQYF; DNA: TGTGCCATCAGGTCGACTAGCGGGAGAACAGATACGCAGTATTTT
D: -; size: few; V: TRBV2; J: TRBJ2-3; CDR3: CASSSTGASTDTQYF; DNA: TGTGCCAGCAGTAGTACTGGAGCTAGCACAGATACGCAGTATTTT
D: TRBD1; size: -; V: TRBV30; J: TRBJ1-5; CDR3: CACRTGTGGPGSNQPQHF; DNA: TGTGCCTGCCGAACGGGGACAGGGGGCCCGGGAAGCAATCAGCCCCAGCATTTT
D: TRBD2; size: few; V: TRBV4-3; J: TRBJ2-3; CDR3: CASSQALAGGSDTQYF; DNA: TGCGCCAGCAGCCAGGCACTAGCGGGAGGCTCAGATACGCAGTATTTT
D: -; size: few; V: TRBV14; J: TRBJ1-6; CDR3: CASSQDMGPNSPLHF; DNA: TGTGCCAGCAGCCAAGATATGGGGCCTAATTCACCCCTCCACTTT
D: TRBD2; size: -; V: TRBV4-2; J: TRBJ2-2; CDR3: CASSQAPLATGELFF; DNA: TGTGCCAGCAGCCAAGCCCCACTAGCGACCGGGGAGCTGTTTTTT
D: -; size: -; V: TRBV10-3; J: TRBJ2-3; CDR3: CAISERGSFTDTQYF; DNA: TGTGCCATCAGTGAGCGCGGTTCTTTCACAGATACGCAGTATTTT
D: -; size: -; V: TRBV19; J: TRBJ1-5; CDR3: CASSVDSNQPQHF; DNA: TGTGCCAGTAGCGTGGACAGCAATCAGCCCCAGCATTTT
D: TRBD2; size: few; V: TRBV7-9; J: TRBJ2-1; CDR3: CASSLDRSSGGRMDEQFF; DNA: TGTGCCAGCAGCTTAGACAGGTCTAGCGGGGGCCGTATGGATGAGCAGTTCTTC
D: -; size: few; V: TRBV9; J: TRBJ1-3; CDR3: CASSAAAGRNTIYF; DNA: TGTGCCAGCAGCGCGGCTGCAGGTCGTAACACCATATATTTT
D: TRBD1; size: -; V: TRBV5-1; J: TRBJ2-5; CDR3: CASSAGTGGEETQYF; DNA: TGCGCCAGCAGCGCGGGGACAGGGGGCGAAGAGACCCAGTACTTC
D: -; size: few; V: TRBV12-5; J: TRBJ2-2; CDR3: CASGQNTGELFF; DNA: TGTGCTAGTGGCCAGAACACCGGGGAGCTGTTTTTT
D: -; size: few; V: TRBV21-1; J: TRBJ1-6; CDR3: CASSKALCRIRHKDSYNSPLHF; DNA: TGTGCCAGCAGCAAAGCGCTCTGTCGGATACGCCATAAGGACTCCTATAATTCACCCCTCCACTTT
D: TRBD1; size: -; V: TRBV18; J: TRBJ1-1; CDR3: CASSPPGTGWNTEAFF; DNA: TGTGCCAGCTCACCACCTGGGACAGGGTGGAACACTGAAGCTTTCTTT
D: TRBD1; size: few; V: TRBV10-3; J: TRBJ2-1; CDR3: CAISDHRGSYNEQFF; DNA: TGTGCCATCAGTGACCACAGGGGCTCCTACAATGAGCAGTTCTTC
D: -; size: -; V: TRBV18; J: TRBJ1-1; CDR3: CASSYAGMPNTEAFF; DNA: TGTGCCAGCTCATACGCAGGGATGCCGAACACTGAAGCTTTCTTT
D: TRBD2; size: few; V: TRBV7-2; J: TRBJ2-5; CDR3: CASSLRAPGTRGETQYF; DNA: TGTGCCAGCAGCTTAAGGGCTCCCGGGACTAGAGGGGAGACCCAGTACTTC
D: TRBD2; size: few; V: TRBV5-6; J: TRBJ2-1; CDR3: CASRSTSGGSANEQFF; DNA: TGTGCCAGCAGAAGTACTAGCGGGGGGTCAGCCAATGAGCAGTTCTTC
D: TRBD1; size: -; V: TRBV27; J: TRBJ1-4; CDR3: CATRLFRRTGPYIGLFF; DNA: TGTGCCACCCGCTTATTTCGTCGGACAGGCCCTTACATAGGACTGTTTTTT
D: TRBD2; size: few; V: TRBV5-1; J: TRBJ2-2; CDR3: CASSLDPSGGYTGELFF; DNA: TGCGCCAGCAGCTTGGATCCTAGCGGGGGATACACCGGGGAGCTGTTTTTT
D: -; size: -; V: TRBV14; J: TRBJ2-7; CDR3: CASSQQGWTYEQYF; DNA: TGTGCCAGCAGCCAGCAGGGTTGGACCTACGAGCAGTACTTC
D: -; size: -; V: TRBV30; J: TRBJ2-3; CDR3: CAWSVGGALTTDTQYF; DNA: TGTGCCTGGAGTGTAGGGGGGGCCCTCACCACAGATACGCAGTATTTT
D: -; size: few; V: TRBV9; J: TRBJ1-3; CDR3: CASSPVGVRGGNTIYF; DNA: TGTGCCAGCAGCCCCGTCGGGGTTCGGGGAGGAAACACCATATATTTT
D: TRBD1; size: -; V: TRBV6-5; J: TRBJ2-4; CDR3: CASRSQGEAKNIQYF; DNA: TGTGCCAGCAGATCACAGGGGGAAGCCAAAAACATTCAGTACTTC
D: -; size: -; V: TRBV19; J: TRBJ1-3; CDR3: CASSIPGRSGNTIYF; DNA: TGTGCCAGTAGTATCCCGGGACGCTCTGGAAACACCATATATTTT
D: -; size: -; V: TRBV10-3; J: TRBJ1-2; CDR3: CAISETPYGYTF; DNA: TGTGCCATCAGTGAGACACCCTATGGCTACACCTTC
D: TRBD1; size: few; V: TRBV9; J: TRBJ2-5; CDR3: CASSPTRQTGGETQYF; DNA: TGTGCCAGCAGCCCGACCCGCCAGACAGGGGGAGAGACCCAGTACTTC
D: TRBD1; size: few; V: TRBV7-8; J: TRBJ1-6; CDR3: CASRNRTGPNSPLHF; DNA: TGTGCCAGCAGAAACAGGACAGGACCTAATTCACCCCTCCACTTT
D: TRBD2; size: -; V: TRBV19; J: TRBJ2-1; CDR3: CASSSSGVGPSGYNEQFF; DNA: TGTGCCAGTAGTTCATCGGGAGTAGGGCCTAGCGGCTACAATGAGCAGTTCTTC
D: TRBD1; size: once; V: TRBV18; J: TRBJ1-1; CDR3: CASSPGTGIGTEAFF; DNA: TGTGCCAGCTCACCGGGGACAGGGATAGGCACTGAAGCTTTCTTT
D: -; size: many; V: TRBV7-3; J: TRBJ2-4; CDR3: CAPRQGTAKNIQYF; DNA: TGTGCCCCCCGCCAGGGTACGGCCAAAAACATTCAGTACTTC
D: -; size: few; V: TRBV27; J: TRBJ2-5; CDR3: CASRLGLNAETQYF; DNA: TGTGCCAGCAGGCTAGGACTAAACGCTGAGACCCAGTACTTC
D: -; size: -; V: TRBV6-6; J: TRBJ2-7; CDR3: CASSFGRRYEQYF; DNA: TGTGCCAGCAGTTTCGGACGGCGCTACGAGCAGTACTTC
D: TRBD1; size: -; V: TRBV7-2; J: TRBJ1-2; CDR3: CASSPSPGTGGAYGYTF; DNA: TGTGCCAGCAGCCCCTCGCCCGGGACAGGGGGCGCCTATGGCTACACCTTC
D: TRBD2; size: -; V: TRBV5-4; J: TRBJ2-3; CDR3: CASQAGTSTDTQYF; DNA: TGTGCCAGCCAAGCGGGGACTAGCACAGATACGCAGTATTTT
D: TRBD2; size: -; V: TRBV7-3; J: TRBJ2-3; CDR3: CASSLEASGRATGTDTQYF; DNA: TGTGCCAGCAGCTTAGAGGCTAGCGGGAGGGCCACGGGCACAGATACGCAGTATTTT
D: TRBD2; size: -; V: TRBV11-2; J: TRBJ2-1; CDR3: CASSRPGTSGSNEQFF; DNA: TGTGCCAGCAGCCGCCCCGGGACTAGCGGGAGTAATGAGCAGTTCTTC
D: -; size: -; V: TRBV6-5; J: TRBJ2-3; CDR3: CASSYLASSTDTQYF; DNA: TGTGCCAGCAGTTACTTAGCTTCTAGCACAGATACGCAGTATTTT
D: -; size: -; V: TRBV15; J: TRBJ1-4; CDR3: CATRGQANEKLFF; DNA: TGTGCCACCAGGGGACAAGCTAATGAAAAACTGTTTTTT
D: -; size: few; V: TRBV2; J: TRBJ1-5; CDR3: CASSSQGLNQPQHF; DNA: TGTGCCAGCTCAAGTCAGGGACTCAATCAGCCCCAGCATTTT
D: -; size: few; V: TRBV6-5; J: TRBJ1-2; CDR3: CASSYSQVELNYGYTF; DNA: TGTGCCAGCAGTTACTCGCAGGTGGAACTGAACTATGGCTACACCTTC
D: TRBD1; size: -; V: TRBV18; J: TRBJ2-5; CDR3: CASSPPSTGQETQYF; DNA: TGTGCCAGCTCACCACCGTCGACAGGGCAAGAGACCCAGTACTTC
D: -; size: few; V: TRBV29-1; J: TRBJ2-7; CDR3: CSVEDLNGITYEQYF; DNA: TGCAGCGTTGAAGATCTCAACGGGATAACCTACGAGCAGTACTTC
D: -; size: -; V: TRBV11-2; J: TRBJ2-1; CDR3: CASSLVAGLGNEQFF; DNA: TGTGCCAGCAGCTTAGTCGCGGGCCTCGGCAATGAGCAGTTCTTC
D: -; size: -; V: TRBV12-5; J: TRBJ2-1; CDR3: CASGSAPLGRQVGNEQFF; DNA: TGTGCTAGTGGTTCCGCCCCCCTGGGACGTCAGGTTGGGAATGAGCAGTTCTTC
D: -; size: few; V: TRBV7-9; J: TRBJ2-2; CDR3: CASSRGRTGELFF; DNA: TGTGCCAGCAGCCGAGGACGCACCGGGGAGCTGTTTTTT
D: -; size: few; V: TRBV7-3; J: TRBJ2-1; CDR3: CASSQRVAGRWFF; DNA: TGTGCCAGCAGCCAACGAGTGGCAGGGCGTTGGTTCTTC